This T cell receptor beta chain was profiled in a study of spatial heterogeneity in lung cancer. This clonotype has at least ten counts. Its target is not known. This CDR3 is 15 amino acids long. Unmatched junction bases numbered 5, after V lost 0 bases and J lost 2 bases. CDR1 DFQATT and CDR2 SNEGSKA come from the germline V gene (reference sequence). Notes on the study in general: Mutation tallies in tumors tracked expanded intratumoral alpha and beta TCR counts.

MiXCR, applied by TCRdb to the 5' RACE reads, yields one record per CDR3 protein. The table records some 15,000 distinct CDR3 sequences, approximately 4.8% of them present only once. Time point here: sample taken at primary tumor resection. The TCR comes from a female donor with early-stage non-small cell lung cancer. This specimen was lung tumor tissue, taken at surgery. V and J are TRBV20-1 and TRBJ1-2, with TRBD1 matching over 8 bases. CDR3 sequence: CSARDPGQGNYGYTF. The CDR3, as DNA: TGCAGTGCTAGAGATCCCGGACAGGGCAACTATGGCTACACCTTC.